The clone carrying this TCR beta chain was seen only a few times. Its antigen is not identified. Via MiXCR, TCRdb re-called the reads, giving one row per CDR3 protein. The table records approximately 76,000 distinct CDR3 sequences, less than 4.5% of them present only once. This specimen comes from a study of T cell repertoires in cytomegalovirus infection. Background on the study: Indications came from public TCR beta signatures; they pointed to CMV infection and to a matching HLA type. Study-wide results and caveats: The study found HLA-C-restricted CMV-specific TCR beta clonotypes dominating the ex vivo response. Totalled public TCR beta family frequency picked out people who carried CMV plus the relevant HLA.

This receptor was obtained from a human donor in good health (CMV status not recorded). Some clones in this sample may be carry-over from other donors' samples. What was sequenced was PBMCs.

CDR3 in DNA: TGTGCCAGCAGGGGCCGGACAGGCAATGAAAAACTGTTTTTT. Translating gives CASRGRTGNEKLFF. The chain has TRBV2 and TRBJ1-4; 7 positions match TRBD1. This CDR3 has 14 residues. Germline CDR1 and CDR2: SNHLY and FYNNEI. Trimming took 6 bases from V and 5 from J; bases not matched to a gene: 6.